Listed here are 32 T cell receptor beta chains from one sample, sequenced in a study of blood T cell repertoires in COVID-19. TCRdb's table, derived via immunoSEQ multiplex PCR, lists solely in-frame clones and lacks some. The sample lists 110,000 or so clones; more than 65% were seen once. The sample taken for sequencing was peripheral blood. All receptors derive from a man aged 45-65 years with acute or convalescent COVID-19.

The chain employs TRBV5-6 and TRBJ2-2, with D hard to call. Germline V lookup: CDR1 SGHDT, CDR2 YYEEEE. Trimming pared 5 bases from V and 6 bases from J, leaving 11 bases between. The CDR3 sequence is 13 residues long. The CDR3 nucleotides read TGTGCCAGCAGGCCCCCCGGTCCCGGGGAGCTGTTTTTT. Its translation: CASRPPGPGELFF.

The V and J genes are TRBV10-3 and TRBJ2-3, with D perhaps TRBD2 (5 bases). Trimming took 3 bases from V and 7 from J, leaving 14 bases between them. Germline-derived CDR1 and CDR2 are ENHRY and SYGVKD. The CDR3 has 14 amino acids. CDR3 nucleotide sequence: TGTGCCATCAGTGATGAACGGGGATCTCATACGCAGTATTTT. Protein product: CAISDERGSHTQYF.

Sample share makes this clone medium-sized. V usage is TRBV6-1 and J usage is TRBJ1-1, with 10 positions matching TRBD1. The CDR3 is 16 residues long. J gave up 0 bases and V 4 bases, and 5 bases lay outside the gene matches. Germline V lookup: CDR1 MNHNS, CDR2 SASEGT. The CDR3 bases are TGTGCCAGCAGTGGACGGACAGGGGGTTTGAACACTGAAGCTTTCTTT. Protein sequence: CASSGRTGGLNTEAFF.

This chain connects TRBV28 to TRBJ1-1, with 11 bases lining up with TRBD1. This CDR3 has 14 amino acids. With V trimmed by 4 bases and J by 7 bases, 5 bases remained unmatched. CDR1 and CDR2 from the germline V gene are MDHEN and SYDVKM. CDR3 residues: CASSWTGGIGEAFF. In nucleotides, the CDR3 is TGTGCCAGCAGTTGGACAGGGGGCATCGGTGAAGCTTTCTTT.

With regard to this clone: Other DNA sequences of this sample code for an identical CDR3. The V call is TRBV5-1, the J call TRBJ2-3, with 7 bases fitting TRBD2. V was clipped by 0 bases and J by 0 bases; unmatched bases: 1. Germline V gene sequence: CDR1 SGHRS, CDR2 YFSETQ. The CDR3 is made up of 15 amino acids. The CDR3 reads CASSLGGGSTDTQYF. Here the CDR3 DNA reads TGCGCCAGCAGCTTGGGCGGGGGTAGCACAGATACGCAGTATTTT. Full variable domain (remainder filled in from reference TRBV5-1 and TRBJ2-3): KAGVTQTPRYLIKTRGQQVTLSCSPISGHRSVSWYQQTPGQGLQFLFEYFSETQRNKGNFPGRFSGRQFSNSRSEMNVSTLELGDSALYLCASSLGGGSTDTQYFGPGTRLTVL.

The rearrangement links TRBV6-6 to TRBJ1-5; a weak D match, TRBD1 (5 bases). From germline, CDR1 is MNHNY and CDR2 SVGAGI (reference sequence). CDR3 length: 16 residues. Trimming pared 5 bases from V and 2 bases from J, leaving 16 bases between. The CDR3: CASSRGDYIGNQPQHF. CDR3 sequence (DNA): TGTGCCAGCAGTCGGGGGGACTACATTGGCAATCAGCCCCAGCATTTT.

This clone was counted a few times. This chain joins TRBV4-1 and TRBJ1-1; the D gene is possibly TRBD1 (5 bases). The length of the CDR3 is 16 residues. Germline-derived CDR1 and CDR2 are MGHRA and YSYEKL. V was pared by 4 bases and J by 0 bases, with 15 bases between. The CDR3 DNA is TGCGCCAGCAGCCTACAGGTCAACCGATTGAACACTGAAGCTTTCTTT. Its translation: CASSLQVNRLNTEAFF.

This chain uses TRBV9 with TRBJ2-1; 8 bases are shared with TRBD2. This CDR3 spans 15 amino acids. V was pared by 0 bases and J by 9 bases, with 8 bases of the junction left unmatched. Germline CDR1 is SGDLS and CDR2 is YYNGEE. Here the CDR3 reads CASSVGSGGSTEQFF. The CDR3 coding sequence is TGTGCCAGCAGCGTAGGTTCGGGGGGGTCGACTGAGCAGTTCTTC. Full variable domain (rest looked up from reference TRBV9 and TRBJ2-1): DSGVTQTPKHLITATGQRVTLRCSPRSGDLSVYWYQQSLDQGLQFLIQYYNGEERAKGNILERFSAQQFPDLHSELNLSSLELGDSALYFCASSVGSGGSTEQFFGPGTRLTVL.

This chain joins TRBV5-1 and TRBJ1-3; the D is unclear. The ends were cut back, 0 bases at V and 0 bases at J, with 7 bases in the middle. The length of the CDR3 is 15 residues. CDR1 SGHRS and CDR2 YFSETQ come from the germline V gene. For the CDR3, the DNA is TGCGCCAGCAGCTTGGGACTGATCTCTGGAAACACCATATATTTT. This gives the protein CASSLGLISGNTIYF.

DNA for the CDR3: TGTGCCAGCAGCTCGGGAGCGGGGGGGCTGTGGGAGCTGTTTTTT. It specifies CASSSGAGGLWELFF. The genes are TRBV6-6 and TRBJ2-2, with 10 bases identical to TRBD2. This CDR3 spans 15 amino acids. Germline CDR1 is MNHNY and CDR2 is SVGAGI (reference sequence). Unmatched junction bases numbered 10, after V lost 6 bases and J lost 9 bases.

V gene TRBV11-2 combines with J gene TRBJ2-1, with a tentative D call TRBD2 (5 bases). V was shortened by 2 bases and J by 9 bases, with 11 bases between the two germline ends. The CDR3 runs 13 residues. Germline values: CDR1 SGHAT, CDR2 FQNNGV. CDR3 DNA sequence: TGTGCCAGCAGCTTATTTCCCGGGGTTGAGCAGTTCTTC. Amino acids: CASSLFPGVEQFF.

DNA for the CDR3: TGTGCCAGCAGGCAGGGGGCGCCCAATCAGCCCCAGCATTTT. Translation: CASRQGAPNQPQHF. The rearrangement joins TRBV28 to TRBJ1-5; 8 bases fit TRBD1. V shed 6 bases, J shed 3 bases, and the junction held 4 bases outside the gene matches. This CDR3 spans 14 amino acids. Germline CDR1 reads MDHEN; CDR2 reads SYDVKM. The full variable domain, with the rest looked up from reference TRBV28 and TRBJ1-5, is DVKVTQSSRYLVKRTGEKVFLECVQDMDHENMFWYRQDPGLGLRLIYFSYDVKMKEKGDIPEGYSVSREKKERFSLILESASTNQTSMYLCASRQGAPNQPQHFGDGTRLSIL.

The rearrangement links TRBV28 to TRBJ1-4; 9 bases match TRBD1. J lost 11 bases, V lost 6 bases, and 13 bases had no gene match. Germline V gene data show CDR1 as MDHEN and CDR2 as SYDVKM. The CDR3 sequence is 15 residues long. CDR3 DNA: TGTGCCAGCAGCGTACAGGGGGCGCTGAGGGGGAAACTGTTTTTT. Amino acids: CASSVQGALRGKLFF.

The rearrangement uses TRBV2 and TRBJ2-1; 9 nucleotides align to TRBD2. CDR3 length: 13 residues. V shed 5 bases, J shed 4 bases, and the junction held 0 bases outside the gene matches. From germline, CDR1 is SNHLY and CDR2 FYNNEI. The CDR3 coding sequence is TGTGCCAGCAGTACTAGCGGGTACAATGAGCAGTTCTTC. Protein sequence: CASSTSGYNEQFF.

The sample holds a few counts of this clone. This sequence joins TRBV7-8 and TRBJ1-2, with D tentatively TRBD1 (5 bases). The CDR3 covers 16 residues. V was trimmed by 3 bases and J by 8 bases, leaving 22 bases between them. Germline CDR1 reads SGHVS; CDR2 reads FQNEAQ. CDR3 residues: CASSFGLIGGSGGYTF. The CDR3 DNA follows: TGTGCCAGCAGCTTCGGCTTAATCGGGGGATCTGGAGGCTACACCTTC.

V gene TRBV9 combines with J gene TRBJ1-6, with 7 bases that match TRBD1. The CDR3 length is 15 residues. Germline loops: CDR1 SGDLS, CDR2 YYNGEE. The ends lost 0 bases at V and 7 bases at J; junction bases unmatched: 4. CDR3 residues: CASSVDGRGNSPLHF. The CDR3 DNA follows: TGTGCCAGCAGCGTAGATGGCAGGGGGAATTCACCCCTCCACTTT.

This sequence joins TRBV19 and TRBJ1-2, with D tentatively TRBD1 (6 bases). This CDR3 has 12 residues. V was clipped by 2 bases and J by 8 bases, with 9 bases between them. Looked up from germline, CDR1 is LNHDA and CDR2 is SQIVND (reference sequence). CDR3 amino acids: CASSIRGKGYTF. The CDR3 DNA reads as TGTGCCAGTAGTATAAGGGGGAAAGGCTACACCTTC. The full variable domain, with the rest looked up from reference TRBV19 and TRBJ1-2, is DGGITQSPKYLFRKEGQNVTLSCEQNLNHDAMYWYRQDPGQGLRLIYYSQIVNDFQKGDIAEGYSVSREKKESFPLTVTSAQKNPTAFYLCASSIRGKGYTFGSGTRLTVV.

The genes are TRBV30 and TRBJ1-2; D unresolved. V was trimmed by 4 bases and J by 6 bases, leaving 15 bases between them. This CDR3 comprises 13 residues. Germline loops: CDR1 GTSNPN, CDR2 SVGIG (reference sequence). This CDR3 reads CAWIGGLRDGYTF. CDR3 coding DNA: TGTGCCTGGATAGGAGGCCTGCGAGATGGCTACACCTTC.

V and J are TRBV9 and TRBJ2-2; maybe TRBD1 (7 bases). The V end lost 4 bases, the J end lost 2 bases, and 21 bases lay between the germline ends. Per germline, CDR1 SGDLS and CDR2 YYNGEE. This CDR3 comprises 18 residues. CDR3 sequence: CASSLGGTVAPNTGELFF. The CDR3 DNA sequence: TGTGCCAGCAGCCTTGGGGGGACAGTGGCCCCCAACACCGGGGAGCTGTTTTTT.

This chain connects TRBV2 to TRBJ2-7; 9 bases are shared with TRBD1. The CDR3 loop spans 15 amino acids. CDR1 is SNHLY, CDR2 FYNNEI, per germline. Trimming cost V 5 bases and J 2 bases; bases outside gene matches: 7. In nucleotides, the CDR3 is TGTGCCAGCAGTCCCGGGACAGGGATAACCTACGAGCAGTACTTC. As protein: CASSPGTGITYEQYF. The variable domain in full, completed from reference TRBV2 and TRBJ2-7, reads EPEVTQTPSHQVTQMGQEVILRCVPISNHLYFYWYRQILGQKVEFLVSFYNNEISEKSEIFDDQFSVERPDGSNFTLKIRSTKLEDSAMYFCASSPGTGITYEQYFGPGTRLTVT.

This chain links TRBV30 with TRBJ1-1; D is possibly TRBD1 (5 bases). V was shortened by 5 bases and J by 11 bases, with 15 bases between the two germline ends. The CDR3 contains 11 residues. CDR1 is GTSNPN, CDR2 SVGIG, per germline (reference sequence). The CDR3 DNA sequence: TGTGCCTGGTCTATAGGGGTTAGTGCTTTCTTT. Its protein product is CAWSIGVSAFF. The variable domain in full, completed from reference TRBV30 and TRBJ1-1, reads SQTIHQWPATLVQPVGSPLSLECTVEGTSNPNLYWYRQAAGRGLQLLFYSVGIGQISSEVPQNLSASRPQDRQFILSSKKLLLSDSGFYLCAWSIGVSAFFGQGTRLTVV.

This chain connects TRBV10-1 to TRBJ2-7; perhaps TRBD2 as D (5 bases). Trimming took 0 bases from V and 1 from J, leaving 7 bases between them. CDR3 size: 14 residues. CDR1 is WNHNN, CDR2 SYGVQD, per germline (reference sequence). The CDR3 bases are TGCGCCAGCAGTGAGTCGGGGAGTTCCTACGAGCAGTACTTC. Its protein is CASSESGSSYEQYF.

The genes are TRBV18 and TRBJ1-4; no firm D call. The CDR3 is made up of 12 amino acids. Germline assignment: CDR1 KGHSH and CDR2 LQKENI. The V gene lost 3 bases and the J gene lost 4 bases, with 3 bases spanning the gap. In DNA form, the CDR3 reads TGTGCCAGCTCACCCAATAATGAAAAACTGTTTTTT. Protein sequence: CASSPNNEKLFF. Full variable domain (rest looked up from reference TRBV18 and TRBJ1-4): NAGVMQNPRHLVRRRGQEARLRCSPMKGHSHVYWYRQLPEEGLKFMVYLQKENIIDESGMPKERFSAEFPKEGPSILRIQQVVRGDSAAYFCASSPNNEKLFFGSGTQLSVL.

The J gene is TRBJ2-6, the V gene TRBV5-5; 7 bases are a match to TRBD2. The CDR3 sequence is 20 residues long. V lost 0 bases to trimming and J lost 0 bases; unmatched junction nucleotides: 12. Germline CDR1 and CDR2: SGHKS and YYEKEE (reference sequence). CDR3 in amino acids: CASSLERGGTRNSGANVLTF. CDR3 DNA sequence: TGTGCCAGCAGCTTGGAACGGGGAGGGACTCGAAACTCTGGGGCCAACGTCCTGACTTTC.

V is TRBV9 and J is TRBJ1-1; D uncertain. Trimming stripped 0 bases from V and 5 bases from J, with 11 bases between. The CDR3 is 14 residues long. Per germline, CDR1 SGDLS and CDR2 YYNGEE. CDR3 protein: CASSVAASGTEAFF. DNA for the CDR3: TGTGCCAGCAGCGTAGCGGCCTCGGGGACTGAAGCTTTCTTT.

V usage is TRBV11-2 and J usage is TRBJ2-1, with 8 positions matching TRBD1. Per the germline V gene, CDR1 is SGHAT and CDR2 is FQNNGV. V gave up 1 base and J gave up 8 bases; unmatched junction bases: 10. This CDR3 comprises 16 residues. The DNA of the CDR3 is TGTGCCAGCAGCTTAGGGTCAGGGGGCAGGGTGGATGAGCAGTTCTTC. Protein: CASSLGSGGRVDEQFF.

The CDR3 DNA follows: TGTGCCAGCAGACAGGGGACAGGGGTCGTAGAGACCCAGTACTTC. Its protein is CASRQGTGVVETQYF. The chain combines TRBV5-4 with TRBJ2-5; the match to TRBD1 covers 10 bases. V trimming: 5 bases; J trimming: 4 bases; junction bases outside the gene matches: 8. This CDR3 has 15 amino acids. CDR1 SGHNT and CDR2 YYREEE come from the germline V gene (reference sequence).

The chain carries TRBV12-3 or TRBV12-4 and TRBJ1-2, with D perhaps TRBD1 (6 bases). V was cut by 6 bases and J by 7 bases, with 15 bases left in between. This CDR3 has 13 residues. DNA for the CDR3: TGTGCCAGCAGACTCCCAGGGGTGGGTGGCTACACCTTC. Its translation is CASRLPGVGGYTF.

J is TRBJ1-2 and V is TRBV10-3; tentative D call: TRBD1 (6 bases). The V and J ends lost 0 bases and 7 bases respectively, with 12 bases between them. The V gene's germline CDR1 is ENHRY and CDR2 SYGVKD. CDR3 length: 14 amino acids. CDR3 sequence reads: CAISESPDRSGYTF. CDR3 bases: TGTGCCATCAGTGAGTCCCCGGACAGATCTGGCTACACCTTC.

The chain recombines TRBV9 with TRBJ2-3; no definite D call. Trimming shortened V by 2 bases and J by 2 bases, and 3 bases separated the two germline ends. The CDR3 totals 12 residues. Germline loops: CDR1 SGDLS, CDR2 YYNGEE. The CDR3 loop is CASSVYTDTQYF. The CDR3 DNA reads as TGTGCCAGCAGCGTTTACACAGATACGCAGTATTTT.

V gene TRBV6-5 combines with J gene TRBJ1-1; tentative D call: TRBD1 (5 bases). Trimming pared 7 bases from V and 4 bases from J, leaving 13 bases between. Germline-derived CDR1 and CDR2 are MNHEY and SVGAGI. This CDR3 comprises 13 residues. The CDR3 region is CASTRTRATEAFF. As DNA, the CDR3 is TGTGCCAGCACCAGGACCAGGGCCACTGAAGCTTTCTTT.

The chain employs TRBV19 and TRBJ1-6; possible D gene TRBD1, 5 bases. This CDR3 has 16 amino acids. Germline assignment: CDR1 LNHDA and CDR2 SQIVND (reference sequence). V was pared by 7 bases and J by 5 bases, with 18 bases between. Here the CDR3 reads CASNTRWTSDNSPLHF. In DNA, the CDR3 is TGTGCCAGTAATACTCGTTGGACATCCGATAATTCACCCCTCCACTTT.